The 21 T cell receptor beta chains listed next were all sequenced from one sample in a study of T cells after somatic rescue of genetic block. TCRdb keeps only in-frame clones here, not all; method: immunoSEQ multiplex PCR. The table shows 68,000 or so clones, with roughly 92% occurring only once. The sample comprised peripheral blood mononuclear cells (PBMCs). These receptor sequences come from a man in his forties or fifties.

The chain couples TRBV5-1 to TRBJ2-2, with 8 bases identical to TRBD2. The junction had 0 bases not matched to a gene; V was cut back by 2 bases and J by 0 bases. The CDR3 has 15 amino acids. CDR1 SGHRS and CDR2 YFSETQ come from the germline V gene. CDR3 in amino acids: CASSFSGTNTGELFF. CDR3 nucleotide sequence: TGCGCCAGCAGCTTTAGCGGGACGAACACCGGGGAGCTGTTTTTT. The variable domain in full, completed from reference TRBV5-1 and TRBJ2-2, reads KAGVTQTPRYLIKTRGQQVTLSCSPISGHRSVSWYQQTPGQGLQFLFEYFSETQRNKGNFPGRFSGRQFSNSRSEMNVSTLELGDSALYLCASSFSGTNTGELFFGEGSRLTVL.

V and J are TRBV11-2 and TRBJ2-1; possibly TRBD2 for D (5 bases). Trimming left V 4 bases short and J 0 bases short, with 13 bases between. CDR3 length: 16 residues. Germline V gene data show CDR1 as SGHAT and CDR2 as FQNNGV. CDR3 sequence (DNA): TGTGCCAGCAGCTGGCTCCGGAGGAACTCCTACAATGAGCAGTTCTTC. Amino acids: CASSWLRRNSYNEQFF.

This clone was observed once. The rearrangement uses TRBV19 and TRBJ2-7; D uncertain. This CDR3 region has 15 residues. V was clipped by 9 bases and J by 4 bases, with 22 bases between them. Germline CDR1 LNHDA, CDR2 SQIVND (reference sequence). The CDR3 is CASKTAVGLGYEQYF. In DNA form, the CDR3 reads TGTGCCAGCAAAACTGCGGTGGGGTTAGGGTACGAGCAGTACTTC.

V gene TRBV5-1 combines with J gene TRBJ2-1, with D tentatively TRBD1 (5 bases). The CDR3 is 17 amino acids. Trimming shortened V by 7 bases and J by 4 bases, and 24 bases separated the two germline ends. Germline values: CDR1 SGHRS, CDR2 YFSETQ. The CDR3 region is CASDAAPSRGSYNEQFF. DNA of the CDR3: TGCGCCAGCGACGCAGCCCCCTCTAGGGGAAGTTACAATGAGCAGTTCTTC. Together with reference TRBV5-1 and TRBJ2-1, the CDR3 gives the full variable domain: KAGVTQTPRYLIKTRGQQVTLSCSPISGHRSVSWYQQTPGQGLQFLFEYFSETQRNKGNFPGRFSGRQFSNSRSEMNVSTLELGDSALYLCASDAAPSRGSYNEQFFGPGTRLTVL.

This sequence joins TRBV10-3 and TRBJ2-2, with no clear D. Germline CDR1 and CDR2: ENHRY and SYGVKD. Trimming pared 11 bases from V and 5 bases from J, leaving 18 bases between. The CDR3 is 14 residues long. As DNA, the CDR3 is TGTGCCTCGAAAAATCCACCATGGACCGGGGAGCTGTTTTTT. This codes for CASKNPPWTGELFF.

The CDR3 DNA follows: TGTGCCAGCAGCGTAGGGGGGAGGACAGATACGCAGTATTTT. As protein: CASSVGGRTDTQYF. The V gene is TRBV9, the J gene TRBJ2-3; the D gene is possibly TRBD2 (6 bases). The CDR3 sequence is 14 residues long. Germline values: CDR1 SGDLS, CDR2 YYNGEE. The V end lost 0 bases, the J end lost 3 bases, and 8 bases lay between the germline ends.

The rearrangement joins TRBV10-1 to TRBJ1-1, with 9 bases matching TRBD1. Germline V gives CDR1 WNHNN, CDR2 SYGVQD (reference sequence). With V trimmed by 2 bases and J by 8 bases, 6 bases remained unmatched. The CDR3 contains 14 residues. CDR3 protein: CASSEDRTGAEAFF. The CDR3, as DNA: TGCGCCAGCAGTGAGGACCGGACAGGGGCCGAAGCTTTCTTT.

This sequence joins TRBV19 and TRBJ2-1; D might be TRBD2 (5 bases). V was shortened by 7 bases and J by 3 bases, with 10 bases between the two germline ends. The CDR3 is 13 residues long. Per the germline V gene, CDR1 is LNHDA and CDR2 is SQIVND (reference sequence). CDR3 amino acids: CASTSDFYNEQFF. In nucleotides, the CDR3 is TGTGCCAGTACATCGGACTTCTACAATGAGCAGTTCTTC.

The V and J genes are TRBV7-6 and TRBJ2-7; 8 bases are a match to TRBD2. V was clipped by 0 bases and J by 4 bases; unmatched bases: 11. This CDR3 region has 17 residues. CDR1 SGHVS and CDR2 FNYEAQ come from the germline V gene. The CDR3 region is CASSLAPPTSAPYEQYF. As DNA, the CDR3 is TGTGCCAGCAGCTTAGCCCCCCCGACTAGCGCACCATACGAGCAGTACTTC.

The chain joins TRBV28 to TRBJ1-5, with D possibly TRBD1 on 6 matching bases. Trimming pared 6 bases from V and 0 bases from J, leaving 15 bases between. Germline-derived CDR1 and CDR2 are MDHEN and SYDVKM. The CDR3 sequence is 16 residues long. In DNA, the CDR3 is TGTGCCAGCAGCCCTAGGGGGGCCCATAGCAATCAGCCCCAGCATTTT. It specifies CASSPRGAHSNQPQHF.

The chain couples TRBV4-1 to TRBJ1-2; D is unresolved. V was pared by 2 bases and J by 0 bases, with 7 bases between. This CDR3 spans 14 amino acids. Germline CDR1 is MGHRA and CDR2 is YSYEKL. CDR3 sequence: CASSQSATNYGYTF. In DNA, the CDR3 is TGCGCCAGCAGCCAATCCGCAACTAACTATGGCTACACCTTC.

The chain joins TRBV5-4 to TRBJ1-1, with 7 bases that match TRBD1. The CDR3 is 15 amino acids. Germline trimming cut 0 bases from V and 6 bases from J; bases unmatched to any gene: 8. Per the germline V gene, CDR1 is SGHNT and CDR2 is YYREEE (reference sequence). The CDR3 DNA is TGTGCCAGCAGCTTGGCCGTTCAGGGGGTGGCTGAAGCTTTCTTT. Its translation: CASSLAVQGVAEAFF.

The chain carries TRBV2 and TRBJ2-5; no firm D call. The CDR3 consists of 14 residues. The ends were cut back, 4 bases at V and 5 bases at J, with 14 bases in the middle. Germline V gene sequence: CDR1 SNHLY, CDR2 FYNNEI. The CDR3 sequence is CASSGVGVSETQYF. As DNA, the CDR3 is TGTGCCAGCAGTGGTGTTGGGGTTAGCGAGACCCAGTACTTC. The full variable domain, with the rest looked up from reference TRBV2 and TRBJ2-5, is EPEVTQTPSHQVTQMGQEVILRCVPISNHLYFYWYRQILGQKVEFLVSFYNNEISEKSEIFDDQFSVERPDGSNFTLKIRSTKLEDSAMYFCASSGVGVSETQYFGPGTRLLVL.

V and J are TRBV19 and TRBJ1-4; no firm D call. The CDR3 extends over 16 amino acids. Trimming shortened V by 3 bases and J by 3 bases, and 14 bases separated the two germline ends. Germline V lookup: CDR1 LNHDA, CDR2 SQIVND (reference sequence). In DNA form, the CDR3 reads TGTGCCAGTAGTATCGGTTCAGGATTTGCTAATGAAAAACTGTTTTTT. Its translation is CASSIGSGFANEKLFF.

This sequence joins TRBV27 and TRBJ2-1, with TRBD2 identical over 8 bases. The CDR3 contains 14 residues. Looked up from germline, CDR1 is MNHEY and CDR2 is SMNVEV (reference sequence). With V trimmed by 8 bases and J by 2 bases, 5 bases remained unmatched. The CDR3 DNA sequence: TGTGCCAGCGCGGTAGCGGGACCCTACAATGAGCAGTTCTTC. It is translated as CASAVAGPYNEQFF.

The V call is TRBV4-1, the J call TRBJ1-3; tentative D call: TRBD1 (5 bases). Trimming stripped 6 bases from V and 0 bases from J, with 12 bases between. The CDR3 runs to 15 residues. From germline, CDR1 is MGHRA and CDR2 YSYEKL. The CDR3 reads CASRRQINSGNTIYF. Written as DNA, the CDR3 is TGCGCCAGCAGGAGACAGATAAACTCTGGAAACACCATATATTTT.

The chain combines TRBV4-3 with TRBJ1-4; 7 positions agree with TRBD1. This CDR3 comprises 16 residues. Per germline, CDR1 LGHNA and CDR2 YSLEER. The junction had 7 bases not matched to a gene; V was cut back by 2 bases and J by 4 bases. In DNA, the CDR3 is TGCGCCAGCAGCCAATCCATGACAGGGCTTAATGAAAAACTGTTTTTT. Its protein is CASSQSMTGLNEKLFF.

The V call is TRBV23-1, the J call TRBJ1-1; no definite D call. TRBV23-1 is flagged as an ORF with uncertain function. The CDR3 has 15 amino acids. The V end lost 3 bases, the J end lost 4 bases, and 15 bases lay between the germline ends. The CDR3: CASSQEAGMATEAFF. Written as DNA, the CDR3 is TGCGCCAGCAGTCAGGAGGCAGGTATGGCCACTGAAGCTTTCTTT.

CDR3 in DNA: TGTGCCAGCTCATCAGGGACAGGCTCCTACGAGCAGTACTTC. Its protein product is CASSSGTGSYEQYF. The chain employs TRBV18 and TRBJ2-7; 8 bases agree with TRBD1. Germline CDR1 and CDR2: KGHSH and LQKENI. The CDR3 spans 14 residues. With V trimmed by 5 bases and J by 0 bases, 3 bases remained unmatched. Filled out from reference TRBV18 and TRBJ2-7, the complete variable domain reads NAGVMQNPRHLVRRRGQEARLRCSPMKGHSHVYWYRQLPEEGLKFMVYLQKENIIDESGMPKERFSAEFPKEGPSILRIQQVVRGDSAAYFCASSSGTGSYEQYFGPGTRLTVT.

The rearrangement links TRBV10-3 to TRBJ2-7, with 7 bases identical to TRBD2. Trimming at V came to 1 base and at J to 3 bases, leaving 3 bases not matched to a gene. The germline gives CDR1 ENHRY, CDR2 SYGVKD. The CDR3 is made up of 14 amino acids. The CDR3 is CAISEWASGYEQYF. Written as DNA, the CDR3 is TGTGCCATCAGTGAGTGGGCTAGCGGCTACGAGCAGTACTTC.

CDR3 coding DNA: TGTGCCATCGGATGGGGGACTAGCGGGTCCTACAATGAGCAGTTCTTC. As protein: CAIGWGTSGSYNEQFF. The V gene is TRBV10-3, the J gene TRBJ2-1; 12 bases are a match to TRBD2. V shed 8 bases and J 1 base; nucleotides not matched to a gene: 6. The CDR3 length is 16 residues. The V gene's germline CDR1 is ENHRY and CDR2 SYGVKD.